This T cell receptor beta chain was captured by sequencing in a study of T cell responses to AZD1222 COVID-19 vaccine. Findings of the study overall: There were mostly white British donors and more females than males, and clonal diversity was possibly underestimated.

Produced via immunoSEQ multiplex PCR; TCRdb's table is partial and in-frame only. The table includes about 180,000 clones, 90% detected once. For this clone: Antigen unknown.

CDR1 SGHTA and CDR2 FQGNSA come from the germline V gene. Germline trimming cut 0 bases from V and 7 bases from J; bases unmatched to any gene: 6. The CDR3 runs 15 residues. The sample here was peripheral blood, taken on day 0 of AZD1222 vaccination. The chain carries TRBV7-2 and TRBJ2-7; 10 bases are a match to TRBD2. This clonotype was obtained from an adult in good health. Written as DNA, the CDR3 is TGTGCCAGCAGCTTAGCTAGCGGGGGGTCGCGGGAGCAGTACTTC. The encoded protein is CASSLASGGSREQYF.